The 31 T cell receptor beta chains reported below all come from one sample, sequenced in a study of cytomegalovirus exposure and HLA in healthy donors. Primers for the PCR totalled 60 Vbeta and 13 Jbeta. Sequenced by immunoSEQ multiplex PCR; TCRdb stores in-frame clones only, minus some. This repertoire shows about 160,000 clones, approximately 80% found once; its top ten account for roughly 7.5%. Sequencing was carried out using PBMCs. The receptor source for this set is a woman aged 30 to 39 in good health and CMV-seropositive.

The chain carries TRBV2 and TRBJ1-5; perhaps TRBD1 as D (6 bases). V lost 7 bases and J 5 bases, leaving 12 bases between the germline ends. This CDR3 is built from 13 residues. Germline V CDR1 and CDR2: SNHLY, FYNNEI. This CDR3 reads CASNSRGDQPQHF. In DNA form, the CDR3 reads TGTGCCAGCAACTCCAGGGGAGATCAGCCCCAGCATTTT.

The chain couples TRBV11-3 to TRBJ2-7, with unresolved D. CDR3 length: 16 residues. The V end was cut by 5 bases, the J end by 0 bases, with 17 bases between. The germline CDR1 and CDR2 sequences are SGHNT and YENEEA. This CDR3 is CASSNRVLPHSYEQYF. For the CDR3, the DNA is TGTGCCAGCAGCAACCGGGTCCTCCCCCACTCCTACGAGCAGTACTTC.

The J gene is TRBJ2-5, the V gene TRBV5-1; tentatively, D is TRBD2 (6 bases). The germline V gene encodes CDR1 SGHRS and CDR2 YFSETQ. The V and J ends lost 8 bases and 5 bases respectively, with 19 bases between them. The CDR3 length is 14 residues. The CDR3 nucleotides are TGCGCCAGTCGAGTTTCGGGGGTGGAGGAGACCCAGTACTTC. This gives the protein CASRVSGVEETQYF.

This clone was found once. This CDR3 is CASSEVIDQPQHF. CDR3 bases: TGTGCCAGCAGTGAAGTCATAGATCAGCCCCAGCATTTT. V usage is TRBV6-1 and J usage is TRBJ1-5; no definite D call. Deletions cut 1 base from V and 5 bases from J, with 6 bases between. The CDR3 length is 13 residues. Germline CDR1 reads MNHNS; CDR2 reads SASEGT.

This clone has a handful of counts. CDR3 in amino acids: CASSLRQAGGPHEQFF. The CDR3 region has the DNA TGCGCCAGCAGCCTGAGACAGGCGGGGGGGCCGCATGAGCAGTTCTTC. The chain employs TRBV5-1 and TRBJ2-1, with 9 bases lining up with TRBD2. The CDR3 is 16 amino acids. CDR1 and CDR2 (germline): SGHRS, YFSETQ. J gave up 8 bases and V 4 bases, and 13 bases lay outside the gene matches.

The chain has TRBV9 and TRBJ2-2, with D tentatively TRBD2 (6 bases). The CDR3 consists of 15 residues. V lost 2 bases, J lost 5 bases, and 13 bases lay in between. CDR1 SGDLS and CDR2 YYNGEE come from the germline V gene. CDR3 sequence reads: CASSVLSRGTGELFF. The CDR3 DNA sequence: TGTGCCAGCAGCGTCCTGTCCCGGGGGACCGGGGAGCTGTTTTTT.

The chain couples TRBV4-2 to TRBJ1-1, with 7 bases lining up with TRBD1. Germline values: CDR1 LGHNA, CDR2 YNFKEQ. The CDR3 runs to 15 residues. V lost 0 bases and J lost 1; bases outside the gene matches: 2. This chain's CDR3 is CASSQDRGTNTEAFF. The CDR3 DNA sequence: TGTGCCAGCAGCCAAGACAGGGGGACGAACACTGAAGCTTTCTTT.

The chain carries TRBV7-2 and TRBJ1-1; D is ambiguous. The CDR3 totals 13 residues. With 1 base removed from V and 8 bases from J, the gap between germline ends came to 11 bases. Per germline, CDR1 SGHTA and CDR2 FQGNSA. The CDR3 coding sequence is TGTGCCAGCAGCTTAGTCGGTCGGGTAGAAGCTTTCTTT. As protein: CASSLVGRVEAFF.

This chain uses TRBV2 with TRBJ2-7; TRBD2 matches at 13 bases. The germline CDR1 and CDR2 sequences are SNHLY and FYNNEI. The CDR3 loop spans 15 amino acids. V lost 5 bases and J lost 6; bases outside the gene matches: 7. The CDR3 bases are TGTGCCAGCAGTTTACTAGCGGGGGGGCCTTTCGAGCAGTACTTC. Translation gives CASSLLAGGPFEQYF.

CDR3 loop: CASRNMGRGGGYTF. The DNA of the CDR3 is TGCGCCAGCAGAAACATGGGCAGGGGCGGGGGCTACACCTTC. V is TRBV4-1 and J is TRBJ1-2, with D possibly being TRBD1 (6 bases). The CDR3 length is 14 residues. Trimming stripped 6 bases from V and 8 bases from J, with 19 bases between. Germline loops: CDR1 MGHRA, CDR2 YSYEKL.

CDR3 in amino acids: CASSAESEGLEQFF. Here the CDR3 DNA reads TGTGCCAGCAGTGCGGAATCAGAGGGACTAGAGCAGTTCTTC. The V gene is TRBV6-4, the J gene TRBJ2-1, with 7 bases matching TRBD2. CDR1 is MRHNA and CDR2 is SNTAGT in the germline V gene. The length of the CDR3 is 14 residues. V lost 4 bases, J lost 10 bases, and 10 bases stayed unmatched.

V gene TRBV7-8 combines with J gene TRBJ1-4, with D possibly TRBD1 on 5 matching bases. V lost 0 bases and J lost 5, with 7 bases in between. CDR1 and CDR2 (germline): SGHVS, FQNEAQ. This CDR3 has 14 amino acids. The CDR3 coding sequence is TGTGCCAGCAGCTTAGCCAGGGTAAATGAAAAACTGTTTTTT. The encoded protein is CASSLARVNEKLFF. Full variable domain (rest looked up from reference TRBV7-8 and TRBJ1-4): GAGVSQSPRYKVAKRGQDVALRCDPISGHVSLFWYQQALGQGPEFLTYFQNEAQLDKSGLPSDRFFAERPEGSVSTLKIQRTQQEDSAVYLCASSLARVNEKLFFGSGTQLSVL.

Details on this clone: The junction does not match germline at one end; this may be a read error. This chain joins TRBV2 and TRBJ1-5; TRBD1 might be the D (5 bases). Germline V gives CDR1 SNHLY, CDR2 FYNNEI. CDR3 length: 12 amino acids. The CDR3 DNA is TGCGGGGGGGGACCCCTAAGAGGGCCCCAGCATTTT. It encodes CGGGPLRGPQHF.

This clone showed up just a few times. CDR3 coding DNA: TGTGCCAGCAGTGGGGAGAGACTAGCCAAAAACATTCAGTACTTC. It is translated as CASSGERLAKNIQYF. The rearrangement links TRBV6-6 to TRBJ2-4; D is possibly TRBD2 (5 bases). CDR1 and CDR2 (germline): MNHNY, SVGAGI (reference sequence). The CDR3 length is 15 residues. V lost 5 bases, J lost 0 bases, and 11 bases lay in between.

In this sample, this clone turned up once. CDR3 region: CATSREAWRSHPLALYGYTF. DNA for the CDR3: TGTGCCACCAGCAGAGAGGCGTGGAGATCCCATCCTCTCGCGCTCTATGGCTACACCTTC. The chain uses TRBV15 and TRBJ1-2; unclear D gene. Trimming took off 0 bases at V and 4 bases at J, with 27 bases between the two ends. This CDR3 has 20 amino acids. From germline, CDR1 is LNHNV and CDR2 YYDKDF (reference sequence).

The chain combines TRBV18 with TRBJ2-3, with D perhaps matching TRBD1 (6 bases). There are 16 residues in the CDR3. V was cut by 1 base and J by 0 bases, with 11 bases left in between. Germline-derived CDR1 and CDR2 are KGHSH and LQKENI. The CDR3 protein is CASSPLRTASTDTQYF. The CDR3 region has the DNA TGTGCCAGCTCACCACTTCGGACAGCTAGCACAGATACGCAGTATTTT.

This clone occurred once. This chain links TRBV27 with TRBJ2-3; D remains unclear. The CDR3 spans 14 residues. Trimming took off 1 base at V and 6 bases at J, with 11 bases between the two ends. Germline V gives CDR1 MNHEY, CDR2 SMNVEV (reference sequence). Here the CDR3 DNA reads TGTGCCAGCAGTTTATTTTTCTTGTCGGATACGCAGTATTTT. It specifies CASSLFFLSDTQYF.

V usage is TRBV19 and J usage is TRBJ1-5; 8 bases fit TRBD1. The V gene's germline CDR1 is LNHDA and CDR2 SQIVND (reference sequence). This CDR3 region has 17 residues. V dropped 6 bases and J dropped 2; count of bases not matched to a gene: 12. The CDR3 coding sequence is TGTGCCAGTAGCCTCCGACAGGGGTCCAGGGGCAATCAGCCCCAGCATTTT. This codes for CASSLRQGSRGNQPQHF.

The rearrangement uses TRBV30 and TRBJ2-2; D gene unclear. This CDR3 has 14 residues. Between the trimmed V and J ends, which lost 0 bases and 4 bases, there was a span of 9 bases. Germline-derived CDR1 and CDR2 are GTSNPN and SVGIG (reference sequence). CDR3 coding DNA: TGTGCCTGGAGTGTACTTCGAGGCACCGGGGAGCTGTTTTTT. It yields the protein CAWSVLRGTGELFF.

This chain joins TRBV6-5 and TRBJ2-5; 9 bases map to TRBD2. The closer fit of TRBJ2-7 to the DNA end suggests the J call may be wrong. The germline gives CDR1 MNHEY, CDR2 SVGAGI. This CDR3 contains 15 residues. Written as DNA, the CDR3 is TGTGCCAGCAGCCCTCTGGCGGGGGGGTCCTACGAGCAGTACTTC. This translates into CASSPLAGGSYEQYF.

Here the CDR3 reads CASSATGFGPEAFF. CDR3 DNA sequence: TGTGCCAGCAGTGCGACAGGGTTTGGCCCTGAAGCTTTCTTT. The genes are TRBV28 and TRBJ1-1; 7 positions match TRBD1. V was pared by 5 bases and J by 6 bases, with 9 bases of the junction left unmatched. The CDR3 has 14 amino acids. CDR1 is MDHEN, CDR2 SYDVKM, per germline.

This clone was recorded once. The chain recombines TRBV7-9 with TRBJ2-7, with D perhaps matching TRBD2 (7 bases). The CDR3 contains 14 residues. Germline CDR1 and CDR2: SEHNR and FQNEAQ (reference sequence). V lost 0 bases to trimming and J lost 4 bases, with 10 bases between them. This CDR3 is CASSLAGGQYEQYF. The CDR3 bases are TGTGCCAGCAGCTTAGCGGGGGGGCAATACGAGCAGTACTTC.

The chain links TRBV7-2 to TRBJ2-7; 7 nucleotides align to TRBD2. The CDR3 totals 15 residues. Unmatched junction bases numbered 6, after V lost 4 bases and J lost 0 bases. Germline CDR1 reads SGHTA; CDR2 reads FQGNSA. The CDR3 sequence is CASSSTSWDSYEQYF. The DNA of the CDR3 is TGTGCCAGCAGCTCGACTAGCTGGGACTCCTACGAGCAGTACTTC.

Here the CDR3 reads CASSFSTGGRETQYF. CDR3 nucleotides: TGCGCCAGCAGCTTCTCGACAGGGGGCCGGGAGACCCAGTACTTC. V usage is TRBV5-1 and J usage is TRBJ2-5, with 10 positions matching TRBD1. CDR1 SGHRS and CDR2 YFSETQ come from the germline V gene. V shed 2 bases, J shed 5 bases, and the junction held 6 bases outside the gene matches. The CDR3 is 15 amino acids.

V and J are TRBV4-1 and TRBJ1-5; D is unclear. The ends were cut back, 0 bases at V and 7 bases at J, with 10 bases in the middle. The CDR3 has 14 residues. Germline V gives CDR1 MGHRA, CDR2 YSYEKL. The CDR3 DNA reads as TGCGCCAGCAGCCAAGAAGAGGGTCGACAGCCCCAGCATTTT. Its translation is CASSQEEGRQPQHF.

The rearrangement uses TRBV6-6 and TRBJ2-7, with no clear D. The germline gives CDR1 MNHNY, CDR2 SVGAGI (reference sequence). V was shortened by 6 bases and J by 5 bases, with 14 bases between the two germline ends. This CDR3 is 13 amino acids long. This CDR3 is CASRPINRDEQYF. In DNA form, the CDR3 reads TGTGCCAGCAGGCCGATAAACAGAGACGAGCAGTACTTC.

This chain links TRBV19 with TRBJ2-7; D is uncertain. V was trimmed by 1 base and J by 0 bases, leaving 13 bases between them. In germline, CDR1 is LNHDA, CDR2 SQIVND (reference sequence). The CDR3 loop spans 16 amino acids. CDR3 region: CASSIALLAPSYEQYF. CDR3 DNA sequence: TGTGCCAGTAGTATAGCCTTGCTGGCCCCCTCCTACGAGCAGTACTTC. Supplemented by reference TRBV19 and TRBJ2-7, the full variable domain reads DGGITQSPKYLFRKEGQNVTLSCEQNLNHDAMYWYRQDPGQGLRLIYYSQIVNDFQKGDIAEGYSVSREKKESFPLTVTSAQKNPTAFYLCASSIALLAPSYEQYFGPGTRLTVT.

The V call is TRBV5-1, the J call TRBJ1-4; TRBD1 matches 12 bases. CDR3 length: 15 amino acids. V was pared by 4 bases and J by 8 bases, with 6 bases of the junction left unmatched. Per germline, CDR1 SGHRS and CDR2 YFSETQ. The CDR3 sequence is CASSGTGGRGEKLFF. The CDR3 DNA follows: TGCGCCAGCAGCGGGACAGGGGGCAGAGGGGAAAAACTGTTTTTT.

The chain uses TRBV6-5 and TRBJ2-2; D perhaps matches TRBD2 (5 bases). There are 15 residues in the CDR3. CDR1 and CDR2 from the germline V gene are MNHEY and SVGAGI. V was trimmed by 2 bases and J by 4 bases, leaving 11 bases between them. This CDR3 reads CASSYVVRGTGELFF. CDR3 nucleotides: TGTGCCAGCAGTTACGTCGTACGGGGCACCGGGGAGCTGTTTTTT.

The V and J genes are TRBV9 and TRBJ1-2, with D perhaps TRBD1 (5 bases). CDR1 and CDR2 from the germline V gene are SGDLS and YYNGEE. The length of the CDR3 is 14 residues. Trimming cost V 2 bases and J 7 bases, with 15 bases left between them. This CDR3 reads CASSVGRVPIGYTF. The CDR3 nucleotides are TGTGCCAGCAGCGTGGGCAGGGTGCCAATTGGCTACACCTTC.

The V and J genes are TRBV4-1 and TRBJ2-4; tentative D call: TRBD1 (6 bases). CDR1 and CDR2 (germline): MGHRA, YSYEKL. The CDR3 is made up of 16 amino acids. Trimming pared 1 base from V and 0 bases from J, leaving 10 bases between. The CDR3 protein is CASSQVPRGAKNIQYF. As DNA, the CDR3 is TGCGCCAGCAGCCAAGTTCCCAGGGGAGCCAAAAACATTCAGTACTTC.